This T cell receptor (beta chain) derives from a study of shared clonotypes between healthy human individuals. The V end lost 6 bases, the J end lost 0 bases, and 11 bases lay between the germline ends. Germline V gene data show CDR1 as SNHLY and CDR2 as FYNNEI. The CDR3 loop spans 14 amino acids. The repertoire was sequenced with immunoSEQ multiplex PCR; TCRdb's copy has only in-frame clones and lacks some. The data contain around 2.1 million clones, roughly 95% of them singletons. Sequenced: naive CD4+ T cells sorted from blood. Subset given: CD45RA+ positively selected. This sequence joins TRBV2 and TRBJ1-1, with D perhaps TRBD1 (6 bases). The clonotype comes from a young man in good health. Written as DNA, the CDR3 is TGTGCCAGCAGGGTAGAGGGGGTGAACACTGAAGCTTTCTTT. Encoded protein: CASRVEGVNTEAFF.